This TCR beta chain was observed in a study of T cell responses to AZD1222 COVID-19 vaccine (dated by TCRdb to the early 2020s). About the study as a whole: Because spike-specific TCR depth and breadth did not differ between the two schedules, AZD1222 recipients who got a second dose at roughly 4 weeks were pooled with those who got a second dose at roughly 12 weeks. TCR sequencing was performed for roughly 240 trial participants, of whom about 210 were given two doses of AZD1222 and around 25 were given two doses of MenACWY control vaccine. Trial participants were enrolled by age into 18-55, 56-69 and 70-plus year subgroups, with 148, 28 and 57 TCR-sequenced participants respectively. Beyond this particular receptor, the publication reports: In the small 56-69-year group, the increase in depth fell short of significance, most likely because of low power. Conclusions about previously exposed vaccinees were limited because only six AZD1222 recipients were SARS-CoV-2 seropositive at baseline. CD4 TCRs associated with the vaccine covered the entire spike protein, and the dominant responses were in regions 160-218 and 743-854. Participants were mostly white British, with more females than males. The authors suggested clonal diversity may have been underestimated. After two AZD1222 doses, spike-specific TCR breadth and depth were significantly higher than at day 0 and than in MenACWY recipients. Because no day 14 peak-response samples were available, repertoires were characterized only after the peak T cell response. Epitopes outside the regions mutated in the B.1.351 and B.1.1.7 variants were reportedly recognized by nearly half of the unique spike-specific TCRs.

Comments on this clone: What antigen it recognizes has not been identified. No much larger clone exists at a distance of one base, and base qualities are not known.

The CDR3 regions of human TCRbeta chains were analyzed by immunosequencing. From the authors' description of their analysis: TCRs in the repertoires were compared against a reference library of SARS-CoV-2-specific TCRs that had been generated with the MIRA antigen-specificity platform. Breadth was defined as the fraction of unique TCRs that were SARS-CoV-2-associated. Depth was defined as the fraction of total T cells that were SARS-CoV-2-associated. Using the MIRA data, every spike-specific TCR was mapped to the spike region that the TCR reacted to and assigned to either a CD4 or a CD8 class. Log10-transformed breadth and depth values were compared by one-way ANOVA with Sidak's multiple comparisons tests. Held by TCRdb, this immuneACCESS table contains in-frame sequences only and omits some clones. Under half of the omission traces to an unresolved V gene where checked; the cause of the rest is unknown. From that table come the V and J calls and clone size; the DNA was used to work out D and trimming. For this sample there are under 150,000 clones; about 92% appear just once. In total, the top ten clones hold approximately 1% of the sample.

Reading from cysteine to phenylalanine, the CDR3 counts 15 amino acids. Kept here is only the CDR3 DNA, which spans 45 bases and is read in frame from base 1. According to the germline V gene (reference sequence), CDR1 reads SGHKS and CDR2 reads YYEKEE. V is pared back by 4 bases and J by 4 bases, with 17 bases lying between the germline termini. What this sample's time point label stands for: baseline before first vaccination. Samples from vaccinated people were obtained from the UK trials COV001 and COV002, which included a single-blind randomized controlled phase 2/3 trial of AZD1222 (ChAdOx1 nCoV-19) in healthy adults. For TCRbeta chain sequencing, PBMC samples were collected from trial participants at day 0 and at day 28 after the second dose.

The sequenced sample was peripheral blood, obtained on day 0 of AZD1222 vaccination. This TCR was sampled from an adult in good health. The chain links TRBV5-5 with TRBJ1-2; too little of a D gene remains to name it. Read as DNA, the sequence is TGTGCCAGCAGCCCAGAGGCAGGTGGTTTCTATGGCTACACCTTC. Its translation reads: CASSPEAGGFYGYTF.